Each of the 6 T cell receptor beta chains below was sequenced from the same sample in a study of identical twins. TCRdb reanalysed the 5' RACE reads using MiXCR and keeps one entry per CDR3 protein. Among more than 650,000 distinct CDR3 sequences, roughly 6% were seen once, and the ten largest hold 1.5% to 2%. The sample consisted of naive T cells sorted from blood. These receptors came from a man aged 18-30 years in good health.

The table lists this clonotype with many counts. The V call is TRBV5-6, the J call TRBJ2-4; D call uncertain. This CDR3 spans 16 amino acids. Germline V CDR1 and CDR2: SGHDT, YYEEEE. Trimming cost V 0 bases and J 0 bases, with 10 bases left between them. The CDR3 is CASSLGSRIAKNIQYF. The CDR3 bases are TGTGCCAGCAGCTTGGGGTCGCGGATAGCCAAAAACATTCAGTACTTC. Drawing the rest from reference TRBV5-6 and TRBJ2-4, the complete variable domain is DAGVTQSPTHLIKTRGQQVTLRCSPKSGHDTVSWYQQALGQGPQFIFQYYEEEERQRGNFPDRFSGHQFPNYSSELNVNALLLGDSALYLCASSLGSRIAKNIQYFGAGTRLSVL.

The chain is built from TRBV28 and TRBJ1-5; D is uncertain. V was trimmed by 7 bases and J by 0 bases, leaving 16 bases between them. CDR3 length: 16 amino acids. Per germline, CDR1 MDHEN and CDR2 SYDVKM. CDR3 bases: TGTGCCAGCAACTTTCCGGGAGGCTATAGCAATCAGCCCCAGCATTTT. Translating it yields CASNFPGGYSNQPQHF.

There are a few counts of this clonotype. The chain joins TRBV12-3 or TRBV12-4 to TRBJ2-5; TRBD2 is a possible D gene (6 bases). V was pared by 4 bases and J by 3 bases, with 15 bases between. This CDR3 contains 15 residues. The CDR3 loop reads CASSSPGLGKETQYF. In DNA, the CDR3 is TGTGCCAGCAGTTCACCGGGACTGGGAAAAGAGACCCAGTACTTC.

This clonotype was recorded at least ten times. The chain carries TRBV12-3 or TRBV12-4 and TRBJ2-7; TRBD2 agrees at 10 bases. The CDR3 contains 14 residues. V trimming: 6 bases; J trimming: 6 bases; junction bases outside the gene matches: 8. The CDR3 loop reads CASRPSSGRVEQYF. The DNA of the CDR3 is TGTGCCAGCAGGCCCTCGAGCGGGAGGGTCGAGCAGTACTTC.

This clonotype was observed a few times. The V call is TRBV5-1, the J call TRBJ2-1, with D possibly being TRBD1 or TRBD2 (5 bases each). There are 16 residues in the CDR3. The germline V gene encodes CDR1 SGHRS and CDR2 YFSETQ. Trimming stripped 0 bases from V and 5 bases from J, with 15 bases between. The CDR3 DNA is TGCGCCAGCAGCTTGGGTCGGGGACCGGACCACAATGAGCAGTTCTTC. Encoded protein: CASSLGRGPDHNEQFF. The variable domain in full, with the rest retrieved from reference TRBV5-1 and TRBJ2-1, is KAGVTQTPRYLIKTRGQQVTLSCSPISGHRSVSWYQQTPGQGLQFLFEYFSETQRNKGNFPGRFSGRQFSNSRSEMNVSTLELGDSALYLCASSLGRGPDHNEQFFGPGTRLTVL.

The chain uses TRBV10-3 and TRBJ2-7; 7 bases are shared with TRBD2. With V trimmed by 11 bases and J by 3 bases, 13 bases remained unmatched. The germline gives CDR1 ENHRY, CDR2 SYGVKD. The CDR3 extends over 14 amino acids. The CDR3, as DNA: TGTGCCTCCCGAATCGGGACTACGGACTACGAGCAGTACGTC. Its protein product is CASRIGTTDYEQYV.